This TCR beta chain was sequenced during a study of control samples from healthy donors and cancer patients. Using immunoSEQ multiplex PCR, the repertoire was profiled, and TCRdb retains in-frame clones only, with some absent. The sample lists approximately 140,000 clones, about 90% occurring once. The CDR3 runs to 12 residues. The ends were cut back, 4 bases at V and 8 bases at J, with 10 bases in the middle. Germline lookup yields CDR1 SGHRS and CDR2 YFSETQ. The sequence came from a young man in good health. The chain combines TRBV5-1 with TRBJ2-1, with D perhaps matching TRBD1 (5 bases). The specimen sequenced was blood. This CDR3 reads CASSPGLDEQFF. Written as DNA, the CDR3 is TGCGCCAGCAGCCCAGGGTTGGATGAGCAGTTCTTC.